These 30 T cell receptor beta chains originate from one sample sequenced in a study of technical replicates of blood from a handful of donors. Some clones are missing from TCRdb's copy, which holds only in-frame ones; the method was immunoSEQ multiplex PCR. The data show around 50,000 clones, with roughly 92% seen just once and around 4% held by the top ten. Material for sequencing was PBMCs. Source of these receptors: a human donor in good health. Some clones in this sample may be carry-over from other donors' samples.

This chain joins TRBV5-4 and TRBJ1-2, with 11 bases aligning to TRBD1. V was pared by 4 bases and J by 4 bases, with 6 bases of the junction left unmatched. The germline gives CDR1 SGHNT, CDR2 YYREEE (reference sequence). This CDR3 spans 15 amino acids. CDR3 sequence reads: CASSLGQGGFYGYTF. In DNA form, the CDR3 reads TGTGCCAGCAGCCTGGGACAGGGGGGTTTCTATGGCTACACCTTC.

V is TRBV9 and J is TRBJ1-1; D unresolved. Trimming took off 0 bases at V and 1 base at J, with 7 bases between the two ends. Germline lookup yields CDR1 SGDLS and CDR2 YYNGEE. CDR3 length: 14 residues. The CDR3 nucleotides read TGTGCCAGCAGCGTAGTGGCCCCGAACACTGAAGCTTTCTTT. This sequence encodes CASSVVAPNTEAFF.

The gene calls are TRBV7-7 and TRBJ2-2; 7 bases map to TRBD1. Unmatched junction bases numbered 9, after V lost 5 bases and J lost 3 bases. This CDR3 contains 16 residues. CDR1 and CDR2 from the germline V gene are SSHAT and FNYEAQ (reference sequence). The CDR3, as DNA: TGTGCCAGCAGCCCTAGGGGGCCAGGATACACCGGGGAGCTGTTTTTT. Amino acids: CASSPRGPGYTGELFF. Looking up the rest from reference TRBV7-7 and TRBJ2-2 gives the full variable domain: GAGVSQSPRYKVTKRGQDVTLRCDPISSHATLYWYQQALGQGPEFLTYFNYEAQPDKSGLPSDRFSAERPEGSISTLTIQRTEQRDSAMYRCASSPRGPGYTGELFFGEGSRLTVL.

The chain carries TRBV6-5 and TRBJ2-5, with TRBD1 identical over 8 bases. CDR1 is MNHEY, CDR2 SVGAGI, per germline. Unmatched junction bases numbered 6, after V lost 5 bases and J lost 7 bases. The CDR3 covers 13 residues. CDR3 amino acids: CASSPDRVGTQYF. DNA of the CDR3: TGTGCCAGCAGTCCGGACAGGGTGGGGACCCAGTACTTC.

The rearrangement joins TRBV30 to TRBJ1-2, with a possible D match to TRBD1 (6 bases). Germline V gives CDR1 GTSNPN, CDR2 SVGIG (reference sequence). The CDR3 extends over 12 amino acids. The V and J ends lost 5 bases and 0 bases respectively, with 7 bases between them. The CDR3 coding sequence is TGTGCCTGGGGACAGTCTAACTATGGCTACACCTTC. This codes for CAWGQSNYGYTF.

The rearrangement links TRBV6-1 to TRBJ1-5; TRBD1 aligns across 8 bases. This CDR3 is built from 14 residues. Losses at the gene ends were 6 bases for V and 0 bases for J; bases not matched to a gene: 1. Looked up from germline, CDR1 is MNHNS and CDR2 is SASEGT. The CDR3 sequence: CASSGTGSNQPQHF. CDR3 nucleotides: TGTGCCAGCAGCGGGACAGGTAGCAATCAGCCCCAGCATTTT.

The chain employs TRBV23-1 and TRBJ2-3; 8 nucleotides align to TRBD2. TRBV23-1 is identified as an open reading frame with a role that is uncertain. The junction had 20 bases not matched to a gene; V was cut back by 2 bases and J by 1 base. CDR3 length: 21 amino acids. The CDR3 sequence: CASSQHNPIGGAGVRTDTQYF. CDR3 coding DNA: TGCGCCAGCAGTCAACACAATCCAATCGGTGGAGCGGGAGTTCGCACAGATACGCAGTATTTT.

The rearrangement joins TRBV6-5 to TRBJ1-1, with TRBD1 identical over 7 bases. Germline lookup yields CDR1 MNHEY and CDR2 SVGAGI. J was trimmed by 1 base and V by 6 bases; bases with no gene match: 8. The CDR3 spans 15 residues. CDR3 nucleotides: TGTGCCAGCAGACGTGACAGGGTACCGAACACTGAAGCTTTCTTT. Its translation: CASRRDRVPNTEAFF.

The chain carries TRBV6-5 and TRBJ2-3; 10 bases are a match to TRBD2. V shed 5 bases, J shed 7 bases, and the junction held 6 bases outside the gene matches. The CDR3 has 14 amino acids. Germline loops: CDR1 MNHEY, CDR2 SVGAGI. The DNA for the CDR3 is TGTGCCAGCAGTGCCGGGACTAGCGAGAATACGCAGTATTTT. Translated: CASSAGTSENTQYF.

The chain combines TRBV30 with TRBJ1-6, with D maybe TRBD1 (5 bases). This CDR3 is 13 amino acids long. Germline V gene data show CDR1 as GTSNPN and CDR2 as SVGIG (reference sequence). The ends were cut back, 5 bases at V and 10 bases at J, with 15 bases in the middle. CDR3 amino acids: CAWGTRGGSPLHF. The DNA of the CDR3 is TGTGCCTGGGGGACGCGGGGGGGGTCACCCCTCCACTTT.

The chain carries TRBV5-1 and TRBJ2-7, with D possibly TRBD1 on 5 matching bases. The germline gives CDR1 SGHRS, CDR2 YFSETQ. Trimming cost V 0 bases and J 1 base, with 5 bases left between them. The CDR3 totals 13 residues. The CDR3 reads CASSLDRSYEQYF. CDR3 nucleotide sequence: TGCGCCAGCAGCTTGGACAGGTCCTACGAGCAGTACTTC.

The chain recombines TRBV14 with TRBJ2-3; D ambiguous. CDR1 and CDR2 (germline): SGHDN, FVKESK. Trimming shortened V by 4 bases and J by 2 bases, and 13 bases separated the two germline ends. This CDR3 region has 15 residues. CDR3 residues: CASSLQRSSTDTQYF. DNA for the CDR3: TGTGCCAGCAGCCTTCAAAGGAGTTCCACAGATACGCAGTATTTT. The full variable domain, rest sourced from reference TRBV14 and TRBJ2-3, is EAGVTQFPSHSVIEKGQTVTLRCDPISGHDNLYWYRRVMGKEIKFLLHFVKESKQDESGMPNNRFLAERTGGTYSTLKVQPAELEDSGVYFCASSLQRSSTDTQYFGPGTRLTVL.

CDR3 in amino acids: CASSASGSQTQYF. CDR3 sequence (DNA): TGTGCCAGCAGCGCTAGCGGGAGCCAGACCCAGTACTTC. This chain joins TRBV7-3 and TRBJ2-5; 10 bases map to TRBD2. Germline loops: CDR1 SGHTA, CDR2 FQGTGA. Germline trimming cut 5 bases from V and 6 bases from J; bases unmatched to any gene: 3. This CDR3 is built from 13 residues.

The chain recombines TRBV4-3 with TRBJ2-7, with D perhaps matching TRBD1 (6 bases). Germline CDR1 reads LGHNA; CDR2 reads YSLEER. V was trimmed by 2 bases and J by 5 bases, leaving 13 bases between them. The CDR3 consists of 14 residues. Written as DNA, the CDR3 is TGCGCCAGCAGCCAAACTGTCCAGGGGAACGAGCAGTACTTC. It specifies CASSQTVQGNEQYF.

CDR3 nucleotides: TGCGCCAGCAGCCCCCGAACTTTGACTAGCGGGGGTAGAAATGAGCAGTTCTTC. Translated: CASSPRTLTSGGRNEQFF. The J gene is TRBJ2-1, the V gene TRBV5-1; 12 bases fit TRBD2. V lost 4 bases to trimming and J lost 7 bases; unmatched junction nucleotides: 15. Germline V gene sequence: CDR1 SGHRS, CDR2 YFSETQ. The CDR3 loop spans 18 amino acids.

The chain has TRBV5-1 and TRBJ2-2; 9 nucleotides agree with TRBD1. J gave up 5 bases and V 4 bases, and 3 bases lay outside the gene matches. The CDR3 extends over 14 amino acids. Germline-derived CDR1 and CDR2 are SGHRS and YFSETQ. The CDR3 bases are TGCGCCAGCAGCACGACAGGGGGTACCGGGGAGCTGTTTTTT. It yields the protein CASSTTGGTGELFF.

The chain recombines TRBV2 with TRBJ1-1, with D tentatively TRBD1 (6 bases). The germline V and J ends were trimmed by 4 bases and 1 base, with 13 bases remaining between them. The CDR3 sequence is 15 residues long. The germline gives CDR1 SNHLY, CDR2 FYNNEI. The DNA of the CDR3 is TGTGCCAGCAGTGGCCCGGGGGGGGCGAACACTGAAGCTTTCTTT. Its translation is CASSGPGGANTEAFF.

The J gene is TRBJ1-1, the V gene TRBV7-7; D is perhaps TRBD1 (5 bases). V was trimmed by 4 bases and J by 5 bases, leaving 11 bases between them. The V gene's germline CDR1 is SSHAT and CDR2 FNYEAQ (reference sequence). The CDR3 covers 13 residues. The chain's CDR3 is CASSSGRGTEAFF. The DNA of the CDR3 is TGTGCCAGCAGCTCGGGTAGGGGAACTGAAGCTTTCTTT.

This clone was found once. This chain uses TRBV11-1 with TRBJ1-2; 7 positions agree with TRBD1. V trimming: 4 bases; J trimming: 4 bases; junction bases outside the gene matches: 6. This CDR3 region has 14 residues. CDR1 is SGHAT, CDR2 FQDESV, per germline (reference sequence). CDR3 region: CASSSDRIPYGYTF. As DNA, the CDR3 is TGTGCCAGCAGCTCGGACAGGATCCCCTATGGCTACACCTTC.

V is TRBV6-4 and J is TRBJ1-2, with D uncertain. CDR1 and CDR2 (germline): MRHNA, SNTAGT. The V and J ends lost 4 bases and 2 bases respectively, with 11 bases between them. There are 14 residues in the CDR3. CDR3 sequence reads: CASSVLEWNYGYTF. The CDR3 nucleotides read TGTGCCAGCAGTGTATTAGAGTGGAACTATGGCTACACCTTC.

This chain links TRBV6-6 with TRBJ2-2; 7 bases are shared with TRBD1. V lost 7 bases, J lost 5 bases, and 10 bases stayed unmatched. There are 15 residues in the CDR3. Germline values: CDR1 MNHNY, CDR2 SVGAGI (reference sequence). CDR3: CASKDWGQQTGELFF. In DNA, the CDR3 is TGTGCCAGCAAAGACTGGGGACAGCAAACCGGGGAGCTGTTTTTT.

The CDR3 sequence: CASSPAGRGMTSGFQETQYF. CDR3 DNA sequence: TGTGCCAGCAGCCCCGCAGGCAGGGGGATGACTAGCGGGTTCCAAGAGACCCAGTACTTC. The V and J genes are TRBV7-6 and TRBJ2-5, with TRBD2 matching 10 bases. With V trimmed by 5 bases and J by 1 base, 19 bases remained unmatched. Looked up from germline, CDR1 is SGHVS and CDR2 is FNYEAQ. CDR3 length: 20 amino acids.

The chain links TRBV5-1 to TRBJ1-4; tentatively, D is TRBD1 (6 bases). Trimming stripped 2 bases from V and 4 bases from J, with 9 bases between. CDR1 and CDR2 (germline): SGHRS, YFSETQ. The CDR3 length is 14 residues. CDR3 in DNA: TGCGCCAGCAGCTTCGCAGGGGTTAATGAAAAACTGTTTTTT. Protein product: CASSFAGVNEKLFF.

V gene TRBV19 combines with J gene TRBJ2-7; 11 nucleotides agree with TRBD2. CDR1 is LNHDA, CDR2 SQIVND, per germline (reference sequence). This CDR3 is 15 amino acids long. V dropped 4 bases and J dropped 0; count of bases not matched to a gene: 2. The CDR3 DNA is TGTGCCAGTAGTAGCCTAGCGGGGGGCTCCTACGAGCAGTACTTC. The encoded protein is CASSSLAGGSYEQYF.

The chain recombines TRBV7-9 with TRBJ1-2; 7 bases fit TRBD1. J was trimmed by 7 bases and V by 5 bases; bases with no gene match: 7. Germline CDR1 reads SEHNR; CDR2 reads FQNEAQ (reference sequence). The CDR3 is 13 amino acids. The CDR3 sequence is CASSPQGGTGYTF. For the CDR3, the DNA is TGTGCCAGCAGCCCCCAGGGGGGTACTGGCTACACCTTC.

The V gene is TRBV6-5, the J gene TRBJ1-2; no clear D. This CDR3 is built from 14 residues. Trimming left V 6 bases short and J 6 bases short, with 17 bases between. Per the germline V gene, CDR1 is MNHEY and CDR2 is SVGAGI. The CDR3 reads CASRRGGLEDGYTF. The CDR3 nucleotides read TGTGCCAGCAGGCGAGGAGGTTTGGAGGATGGCTACACCTTC.

This chain connects TRBV15 to TRBJ2-1; possibly TRBD1 for D (6 bases). Trimming left V 0 bases short and J 7 bases short, with 7 bases between. CDR3 length: 13 amino acids. CDR1 LNHNV and CDR2 YYDKDF come from the germline V gene (reference sequence). The CDR3 spells CATSRDQGNEQFF. The CDR3 bases are TGTGCCACCAGCAGAGATCAGGGGAATGAGCAGTTCTTC.

The chain links TRBV11-2 to TRBJ2-3; D perhaps matches TRBD1 (6 bases). This CDR3 spans 15 amino acids. Between the trimmed V and J ends, which lost 5 bases and 1 base, there was a span of 13 bases. Germline assignment: CDR1 SGHAT and CDR2 FQNNGV. CDR3 DNA sequence: TGTGCCAGCAGCCCAGGACAGCTTGGCACAGATACGCAGTATTTT. It codes for CASSPGQLGTDTQYF.

There are a few counts of this clone. This chain links TRBV5-1 with TRBJ2-7, with D possibly being TRBD2 (5 bases). CDR3 length equals 14 residues. Between the trimmed V and J ends, which lost 0 bases and 2 bases, there was a span of 9 bases. CDR1 is SGHRS, CDR2 YFSETQ, per germline. This CDR3 reads CASSLAGLPYEQYF. As DNA, the CDR3 is TGCGCCAGCAGCTTGGCCGGACTCCCCTACGAGCAGTACTTC.

The CDR3 protein is CASSPLSVGLDTQYF. CDR3 bases: TGTGCCAGCTCACCACTCAGCGTGGGTCTAGATACGCAGTATTTT. The V and J genes are TRBV18 and TRBJ2-3; D unresolved. The V end lost 1 base, the J end lost 5 bases, and 13 bases lay between the germline ends. Germline V gene sequence: CDR1 KGHSH, CDR2 LQKENI. This CDR3 spans 15 amino acids.